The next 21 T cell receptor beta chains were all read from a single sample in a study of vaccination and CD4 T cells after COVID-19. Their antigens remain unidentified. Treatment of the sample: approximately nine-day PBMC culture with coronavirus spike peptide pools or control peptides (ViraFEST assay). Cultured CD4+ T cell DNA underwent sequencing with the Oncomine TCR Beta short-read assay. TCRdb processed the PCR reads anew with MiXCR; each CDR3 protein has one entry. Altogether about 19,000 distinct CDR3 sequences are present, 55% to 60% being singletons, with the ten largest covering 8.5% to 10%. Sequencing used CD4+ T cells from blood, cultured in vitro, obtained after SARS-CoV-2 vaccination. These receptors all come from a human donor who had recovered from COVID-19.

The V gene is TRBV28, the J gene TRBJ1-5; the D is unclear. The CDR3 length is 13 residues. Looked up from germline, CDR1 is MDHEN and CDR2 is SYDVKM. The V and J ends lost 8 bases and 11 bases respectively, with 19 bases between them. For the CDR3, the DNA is TGTGCCAGCTTTGGCCAGAACCAGAGGGCCCAGCATTTT. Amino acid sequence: CASFGQNQRAQHF.

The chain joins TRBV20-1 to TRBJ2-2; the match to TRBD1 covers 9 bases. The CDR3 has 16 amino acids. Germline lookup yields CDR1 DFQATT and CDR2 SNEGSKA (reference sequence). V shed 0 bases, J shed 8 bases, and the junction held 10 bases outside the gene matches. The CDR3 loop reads CSARDLRTGDPGELFF. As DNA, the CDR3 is TGCAGTGCTAGAGACCTCAGGACAGGGGACCCGGGGGAGCTGTTTTTT.

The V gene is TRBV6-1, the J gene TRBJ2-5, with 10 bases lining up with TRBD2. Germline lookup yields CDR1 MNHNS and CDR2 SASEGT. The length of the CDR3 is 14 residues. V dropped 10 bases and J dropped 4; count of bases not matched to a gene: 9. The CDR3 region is CATHSGRPAETQYF. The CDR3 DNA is TGTGCCACCCATAGCGGGAGGCCGGCAGAGACCCAGTACTTC.

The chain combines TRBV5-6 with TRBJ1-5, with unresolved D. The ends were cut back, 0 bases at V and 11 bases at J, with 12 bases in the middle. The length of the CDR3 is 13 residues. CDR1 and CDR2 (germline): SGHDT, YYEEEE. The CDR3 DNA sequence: TGTGCCAGCAGCTTGGCCGGATTCCAAGCCCAGCATTTT. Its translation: CASSLAGFQAQHF.

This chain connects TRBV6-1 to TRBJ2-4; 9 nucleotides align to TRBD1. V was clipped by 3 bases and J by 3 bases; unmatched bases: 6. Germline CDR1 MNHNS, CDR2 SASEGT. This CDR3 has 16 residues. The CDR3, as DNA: TGTGCCAGCAGTGACGGGACAGGGAGTTTCAAAAACATTCAGTACTTC. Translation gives CASSDGTGSFKNIQYF.

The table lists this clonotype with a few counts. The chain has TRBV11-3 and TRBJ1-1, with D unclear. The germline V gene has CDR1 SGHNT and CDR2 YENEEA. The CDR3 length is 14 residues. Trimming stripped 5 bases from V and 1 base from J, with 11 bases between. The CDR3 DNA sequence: TGTGCCAGCAGCCTAAGGACGGGGAACACTGAAGCTTTCTTT. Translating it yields CASSLRTGNTEAFF.

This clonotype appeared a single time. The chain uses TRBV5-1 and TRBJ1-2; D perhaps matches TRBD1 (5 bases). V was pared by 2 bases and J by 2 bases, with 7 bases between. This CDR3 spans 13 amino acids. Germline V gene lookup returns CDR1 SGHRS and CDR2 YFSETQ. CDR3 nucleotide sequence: TGCGCCAGCAGCTTTGACAGCAACTATGGCTACACCTTC. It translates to CASSFDSNYGYTF.

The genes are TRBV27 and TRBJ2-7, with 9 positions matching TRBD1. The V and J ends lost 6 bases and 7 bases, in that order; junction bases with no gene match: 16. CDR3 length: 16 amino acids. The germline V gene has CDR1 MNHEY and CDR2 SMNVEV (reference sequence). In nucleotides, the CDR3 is TGTGCCAGCAGACCCCCGACAGGGGGTAGATTCTGGGAGCAGTACTTC. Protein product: CASRPPTGGRFWEQYF.

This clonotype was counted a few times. CDR3 sequence: CSAHVQGYNSPLHF. The CDR3 DNA follows: TGCAGTGCCCACGTTCAGGGCTATAATTCACCCCTCCACTTT. This sequence joins TRBV20-1 and TRBJ1-6; D possibly corresponds to TRBD1 (5 bases). The V and J ends lost 6 bases and 3 bases respectively, with 12 bases between them. Germline CDR1 DFQATT, CDR2 SNEGSKA (reference sequence). The length of the CDR3 is 14 residues.

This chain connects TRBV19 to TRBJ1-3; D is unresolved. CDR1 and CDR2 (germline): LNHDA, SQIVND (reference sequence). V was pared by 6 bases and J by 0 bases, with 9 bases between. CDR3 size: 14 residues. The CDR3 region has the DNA TGTGCCAGTAGCCTACACCACTCTGGAAACACCATATATTTT. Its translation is CASSLHHSGNTIYF.

CDR3 DNA: TGTGCCAGCAGTTACACAGATACGCAGTATTTT. Translation: CASSYTDTQYF. The chain couples TRBV7-2 to TRBJ2-3, with D uncertain. Trimming left V 6 bases short and J 2 bases short, with 3 bases between. The CDR3 covers 11 residues. The germline gives CDR1 SGHTA, CDR2 FQGNSA.

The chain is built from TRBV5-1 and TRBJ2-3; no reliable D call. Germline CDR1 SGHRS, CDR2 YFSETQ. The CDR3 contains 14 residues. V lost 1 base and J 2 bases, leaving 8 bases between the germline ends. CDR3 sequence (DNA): TGCGCCAGCAGCTTGACCTCTGCCACAGATACGCAGTATTTT. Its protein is CASSLTSATDTQYF.

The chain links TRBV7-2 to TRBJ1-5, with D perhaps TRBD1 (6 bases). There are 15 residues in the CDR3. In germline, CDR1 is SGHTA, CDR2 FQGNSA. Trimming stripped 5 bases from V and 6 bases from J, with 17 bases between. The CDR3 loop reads CASSLLGGAGQPQHF. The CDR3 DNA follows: TGTGCCAGCAGCCTCCTCGGGGGCGCCGGTCAGCCCCAGCATTTT.

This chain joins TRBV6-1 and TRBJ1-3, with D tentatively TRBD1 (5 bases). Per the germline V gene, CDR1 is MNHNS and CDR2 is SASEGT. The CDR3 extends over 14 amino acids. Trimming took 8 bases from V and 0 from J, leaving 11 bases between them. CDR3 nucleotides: TGTGCCAGCTCAACAGGAGACTCTGGAAACACCATATATTTT. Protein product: CASSTGDSGNTIYF.

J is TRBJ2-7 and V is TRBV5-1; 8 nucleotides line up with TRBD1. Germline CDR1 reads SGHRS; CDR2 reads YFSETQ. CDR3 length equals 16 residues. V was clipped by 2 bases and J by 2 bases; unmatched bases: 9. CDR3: CASSFRWTGLTYEQYF. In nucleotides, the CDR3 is TGCGCCAGCAGCTTCCGCTGGACAGGGCTGACCTACGAGCAGTACTTC.

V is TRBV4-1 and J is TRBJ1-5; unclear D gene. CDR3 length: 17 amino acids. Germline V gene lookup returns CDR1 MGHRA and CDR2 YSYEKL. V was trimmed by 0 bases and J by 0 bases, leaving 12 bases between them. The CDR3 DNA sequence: TGCGCCAGCAGCCAAGAAAAGGCAGATTATAGCAATCAGCCCCAGCATTTT. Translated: CASSQEKADYSNQPQHF.

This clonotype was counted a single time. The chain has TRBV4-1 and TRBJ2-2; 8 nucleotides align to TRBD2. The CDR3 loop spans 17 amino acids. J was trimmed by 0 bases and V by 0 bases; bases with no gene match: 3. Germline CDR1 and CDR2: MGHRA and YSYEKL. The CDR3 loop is CASSQDAGGANTGELFF. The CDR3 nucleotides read TGCGCCAGCAGCCAAGACGCCGGGGGGGCGAACACCGGGGAGCTGTTTTTT.

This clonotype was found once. The chain's CDR3 is CASSLANGGGELFF. CDR3 bases: TGCGCCAGCAGCTTAGCGAACGGAGGCGGGGAGCTGTTTTTT. J is TRBJ2-2 and V is TRBV5-1; tentative D call: TRBD2 (5 bases). Germline V CDR1 and CDR2: SGHRS, YFSETQ. V lost 2 bases to trimming and J lost 7 bases, with 12 bases between them. The CDR3 covers 14 residues.

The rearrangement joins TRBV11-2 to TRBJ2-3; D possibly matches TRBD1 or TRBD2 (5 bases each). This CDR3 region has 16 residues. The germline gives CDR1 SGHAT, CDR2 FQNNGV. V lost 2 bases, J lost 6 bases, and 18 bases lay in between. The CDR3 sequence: CASSLLGRGRGDTQYF. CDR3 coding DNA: TGTGCCAGCAGCTTATTGGGACGGGGACGCGGCGATACGCAGTATTTT.

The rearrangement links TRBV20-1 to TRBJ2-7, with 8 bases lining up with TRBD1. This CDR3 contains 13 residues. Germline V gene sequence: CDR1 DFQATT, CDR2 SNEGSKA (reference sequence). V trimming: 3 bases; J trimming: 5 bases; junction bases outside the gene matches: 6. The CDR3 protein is CSARGQAGHEQYF. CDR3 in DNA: TGCAGTGCTAGGGGACAGGCAGGTCACGAGCAGTACTTC.

CDR3 sequence: CASSLEAGRNEQFF. As DNA, the CDR3 is TGTGCCAGCAGCTTAGAAGCGGGGAGAAATGAGCAGTTCTTC. V usage is TRBV7-2 and J usage is TRBJ2-1, with 7 nucleotides matching TRBD2. The germline gives CDR1 SGHTA, CDR2 FQGNSA. This CDR3 is 14 amino acids long. The junction had 4 bases not matched to a gene; V was cut back by 1 base and J by 7 bases.